The 10 T cell receptor beta chains listed next were all sequenced from one sample in a study of high-grade serous ovarian cancer treatment subgroups. Tumor samples were obtained before definitive surgery or chemotherapy. Libraries were prepared by immunoSEQ multiplex PCR; TCRdb keeps only in-frame clonotypes and omits some of them. The table includes under 30,000 clones, around 84% detected once. Sequenced sample: tumor tissue. All receptors come from a human donor with high-grade serous ovarian cancer.

CDR3 protein: CASSLLRVAGELFF. The DNA of the CDR3 is TGTGCCAGCAGCTTGCTGCGGGTAGCCGGGGAGCTGTTTTTT. The chain has TRBV5-6 and TRBJ2-2; TRBD2 might be the D (5 bases). From germline, CDR1 is SGHDT and CDR2 YYEEEE. V was trimmed by 1 base and J by 6 bases, leaving 10 bases between them. This CDR3 region has 14 residues.

The chain joins TRBV11-2 to TRBJ1-2; D might be TRBD1 (5 bases). Germline V gene lookup returns CDR1 SGHAT and CDR2 FQNNGV. Trimming shortened V by 7 bases and J by 4 bases, and 16 bases separated the two germline ends. The CDR3 is 14 residues long. CDR3 DNA sequence: TGTGCCAGCACCATGACACAGGTCCCCTATGGCTACACCTTC. It is translated as CASTMTQVPYGYTF.

This chain uses TRBV6-6 with TRBJ1-1; D ambiguous. The germline gives CDR1 MNHNY, CDR2 SVGAGI (reference sequence). Trimming removed 7 bases at V and 9 bases at J, with 15 bases between. The CDR3 covers 12 residues. DNA for the CDR3: TGTGCCAGCACCGCCTTGGGGTTACAAGCTTTCTTT. The encoded protein is CASTALGLQAFF.

This clone was seen a single time. This chain uses TRBV7-2 with TRBJ1-2; 10 bases fit TRBD1. Germline V CDR1 and CDR2: SGHTA, FQGNSA. CDR3 length equals 15 residues. V lost 2 bases to trimming and J lost 7 bases; unmatched junction nucleotides: 7. Written as DNA, the CDR3 is TGTGCCAGCAGCTTAATAGACAGGGGGCGCGGTGGCTACACCTTC. Translating it yields CASSLIDRGRGGYTF.

This chain connects TRBV6-1 to TRBJ2-7; 11 nucleotides match TRBD2. The V gene end was trimmed by 10 bases and the J gene end by 0 bases; junction bases not matched to a gene: 5. Looked up from germline, CDR1 is MNHNS and CDR2 is SASEGT. The CDR3 is 14 residues long. CDR3 coding DNA: TGTGCCACCAGACTAGCGGGGACCTCCTACGAGCAGTACTTC. Translated: CATRLAGTSYEQYF.

The table lists this clone with a count of one. The rearrangement joins TRBV27 to TRBJ2-2, with 8 bases identical to TRBD1. Per the germline V gene, CDR1 is MNHEY and CDR2 is SMNVEV (reference sequence). CDR3 length: 17 residues. J was trimmed by 0 bases and V by 5 bases; bases with no gene match: 8. For the CDR3, the DNA is TGTGCCAGCAGTCCCGGACAGGGCCGTACGAACACCGGGGAGCTGTTTTTT. Protein: CASSPGQGRTNTGELFF.

The V and J genes are TRBV14 and TRBJ2-5, with D hard to call. Trimming removed 4 bases at V and 4 bases at J, with 16 bases between. The germline V gene has CDR1 SGHDN and CDR2 FVKESK. CDR3 length equals 15 residues. CDR3: CASSRTDIAVETQYF. The CDR3, as DNA: TGTGCCAGCAGCCGGACCGATATTGCGGTAGAGACCCAGTACTTC.

The chain joins TRBV10-1 to TRBJ2-1; 11 positions agree with TRBD2. V dropped 3 bases and J dropped 6; count of bases not matched to a gene: 7. The CDR3 is made up of 16 amino acids. Germline values: CDR1 WNHNN, CDR2 SYGVQD (reference sequence). Here the CDR3 reads CASSDFGTSGSNEQFF. The CDR3 DNA is TGCGCCAGCAGTGATTTTGGGACTAGCGGCTCCAATGAGCAGTTCTTC.

This clone was seen just once. V usage is TRBV7-9 and J usage is TRBJ1-3; unclear D gene. Germline V CDR1 and CDR2: SEHNR, FQNEAQ (reference sequence). V dropped 6 bases and J dropped 0 bases, with 3 bases sitting between them. The CDR3 loop spans 12 amino acids. CDR3 sequence reads: CASRSSGNTIYF. The CDR3 nucleotides read TGTGCCAGCAGGAGCTCTGGAAACACCATATATTTT.

On this clone itself: Other DNA sequences in this specimen translate into the identical CDR3. The genes are TRBV4-1 and TRBJ2-2, with 7 bases fitting TRBD2. CDR3 size: 16 residues. Germline V gene lookup returns CDR1 MGHRA and CDR2 YSYEKL. The ends lost 1 base at V and 0 bases at J; junction bases unmatched: 2. This CDR3 reads CASSQASGANTGELFF. In DNA form, the CDR3 reads TGCGCCAGCAGCCAAGCCAGCGGGGCGAACACCGGGGAGCTGTTTTTT.